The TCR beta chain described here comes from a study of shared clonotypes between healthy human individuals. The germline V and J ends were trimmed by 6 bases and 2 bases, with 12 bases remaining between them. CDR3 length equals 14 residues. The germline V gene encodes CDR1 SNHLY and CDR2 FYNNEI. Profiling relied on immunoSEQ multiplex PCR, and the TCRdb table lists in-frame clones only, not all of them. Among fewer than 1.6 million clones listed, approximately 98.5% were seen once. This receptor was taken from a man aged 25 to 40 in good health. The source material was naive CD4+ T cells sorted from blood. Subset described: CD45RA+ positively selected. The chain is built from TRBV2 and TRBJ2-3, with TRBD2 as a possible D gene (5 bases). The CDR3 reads CASRTGSVTDTQYF. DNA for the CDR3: TGTGCCAGCAGAACGGGGAGCGTCACAGATACGCAGTATTTT.